Shown below are 10 T cell receptor beta chains from a single sample sequenced in a study of shared clonotypes between healthy human individuals. Here immunoSEQ multiplex PCR was the method, and the copy in TCRdb shows in-frame clones only, minus some. This sample has about 640,000 clones, with approximately 79% found just once. The source material was memory CD4+ T cells sorted from blood. Documented subset: CD45RA-negative fraction. The receptor set was obtained from a woman aged 25 to 39 in good health.

Points on this clone: Distinct nucleotide sequences in the sample also encode this CDR3. The genes are TRBV5-1 and TRBJ1-1; 7 bases match TRBD1. V dropped 4 bases and J dropped 0; count of bases not matched to a gene: 3. Germline assignment: CDR1 SGHRS and CDR2 YFSETQ. The CDR3 spans 14 residues. The CDR3 DNA reads as TGCGCCAGCAGCACTGGGACAGTGAACACTGAAGCTTTCTTT. It codes for CASSTGTVNTEAFF.

The V and J genes are TRBV30 and TRBJ2-1; 9 bases are a match to TRBD2. Germline loops: CDR1 GTSNPN, CDR2 SVGIG (reference sequence). CDR3 length: 17 amino acids. The junction had 16 bases not matched to a gene; V was cut back by 1 base and J by 9 bases. This chain's CDR3 is CAWSDPRDSGRWSEQFF. As DNA, the CDR3 is TGTGCCTGGAGTGACCCCCGGGATAGCGGGAGATGGAGTGAGCAGTTCTTC.

CDR3 coding DNA: TGCGCCAGCAGCATTGACGGGTACACTGAAGCTTTCTTT. Translation gives CASSIDGYTEAFF. J is TRBJ1-1 and V is TRBV5-1; D not certain. The CDR3 loop spans 13 amino acids. Germline loops: CDR1 SGHRS, CDR2 YFSETQ. With 4 bases removed from V and 3 bases from J, the gap between germline ends came to 10 bases.

This chain links TRBV5-1 with TRBJ2-2; D is undetermined. CDR3 length: 14 residues. Germline loops: CDR1 SGHRS, CDR2 YFSETQ. V was shortened by 1 base and J by 4 bases, with 8 bases between the two germline ends. The CDR3 DNA follows: TGCGCCAGCAGCTTGCAAGACACCACCGGGGAGCTGTTTTTT. Translating gives CASSLQDTTGELFF.

The genes are TRBV25-1 and TRBJ2-5; TRBD2 aligns across 11 bases. V trimming: 1 base; J trimming: 1 base; junction bases outside the gene matches: 5. Germline CDR1 and CDR2: MGHDK and SYGVNS. The CDR3 loop spans 17 amino acids. The CDR3 region has the DNA TGTGCCAGCAGTGAATCACTAGCGGGAGAACGCCAAGAGACCCAGTACTTC. This codes for CASSESLAGERQETQYF.

This rearrangement joins TRBV27 to TRBJ2-7, with 13 nucleotides matching TRBD2. Germline V gives CDR1 MNHEY, CDR2 SMNVEV (reference sequence). The length of the CDR3 is 17 residues. J lost 4 bases, V lost 2 bases, and 8 bases had no gene match. CDR3 sequence (DNA): TGTGCCAGCAGTTTAAAATTACTAGCGGGAGGGCCGTACGAGCAGTACTTC. It encodes CASSLKLLAGGPYEQYF.

Only one count was recorded for this clone. The chain combines TRBV10-3 with TRBJ2-2, with D tentatively TRBD2 (5 bases). The length of the CDR3 is 14 residues. Germline values: CDR1 ENHRY, CDR2 SYGVKD. V lost 5 bases to trimming and J lost 0 bases, with 7 bases between them. The chain's CDR3 is CAISKAANTGELFF. CDR3 DNA: TGTGCCATCAGTAAAGCGGCGAACACCGGGGAGCTGTTTTTT.

The chain employs TRBV2 and TRBJ2-1; D is unresolved. Germline assignment: CDR1 SNHLY and CDR2 FYNNEI. The ends were cut back, 4 bases at V and 7 bases at J, with 5 bases in the middle. This CDR3 has 11 amino acids. Here the CDR3 reads CASSVVNEQFF. The DNA for the CDR3 is TGTGCCAGCAGTGTTGTGAATGAGCAGTTCTTC.

This chain uses TRBV6-5 with TRBJ1-2, with 8 bases identical to TRBD1. The germline V gene encodes CDR1 MNHEY and CDR2 SVGAGI. J lost 6 bases, V lost 0 bases, and 3 bases had no gene match. The CDR3 extends over 14 amino acids. The CDR3 spells CASSYSTGVDGYTF. As DNA, the CDR3 is TGTGCCAGCAGTTACTCGACAGGGGTTGATGGCTACACCTTC.

The chain is built from TRBV7-9 and TRBJ2-1; D perhaps matches TRBD2 (5 bases). This CDR3 region has 14 residues. Germline CDR1 and CDR2: SEHNR and FQNEAQ (reference sequence). The germline V and J ends were trimmed by 1 base and 9 bases, with 13 bases remaining between them. In DNA form, the CDR3 reads TGTGCCAGCAGCTTAGGGTATGAGGGAGTTGAGCAGTTCTTC. Its protein is CASSLGYEGVEQFF.